This TCR beta chain was identified in a study of CD8+CD57+ T cells in acquired aplastic anemia. The CDR3 consists of 14 residues. The V and J ends lost 6 bases and 3 bases respectively, with 12 bases between them. CDR1 LNHDA and CDR2 SQIVND come from the germline V gene (reference sequence). In its sample, this clonotype was seen many times. Template material for TCR beta VDJ and CDR3 profiling consisted of genomic DNA. TCRdb called the reads again in MiXCR, with one record for every CDR3 protein. The repertoire holds approximately 170,000 distinct CDR3 sequences, with 50% to 55% as singletons. The sample was sorted CD4+, CD8+, or CD8+CD57+ T cells (not recorded which) from PBMCs. This sequence was found in a human donor in good health, serving as a control. V is TRBV19 and J is TRBJ2-1, with D possibly being TRBD1 (5 bases). In DNA form, the CDR3 reads TGTGCCAGTAGGGTGCAGGGCGGCTACAATGAGCAGTTCTTC. Its protein product is CASRVQGGYNEQFF.